Below are 26 T cell receptor beta chains sequenced from a single sample in a study of shared clonotypes between healthy human individuals. Naive CD8 cells, CD45RO-negative and positively selected for CCR7, excluded terminally differentiated effector memory CD45RA+ cells. Some clones are missing from TCRdb's copy, which holds only in-frame ones; the method was immunoSEQ multiplex PCR. The repertoire has 2 million to 2.5 million clones, around 93% of them found once; the top ten carry about 1.8%. Sequencing was carried out using naive CD8+ T cells from PBMCs. The source of these receptors is a man between 18 and 29 years old in good health. Some clones in this sample may be carry-over from other donors' samples.

This clone was observed once. CDR3 residues: CASSLETDKTYEQYF. CDR3 sequence (DNA): TGTGCCAGCAGTTTAGAAACGGACAAAACCTACGAGCAGTACTTC. This chain joins TRBV28 and TRBJ2-7; D is perhaps TRBD1 (5 bases). The germline CDR1 and CDR2 sequences are MDHEN and SYDVKM. The CDR3 spans 15 residues. Trimming shortened V by 2 bases and J by 2 bases, and 13 bases separated the two germline ends.

CDR3 protein: CASSVRREGGDTQYF. The CDR3 region has the DNA TGTGCCAGCAGCGTACGGCGGGAGGGTGGCGATACGCAGTATTTT. The chain carries TRBV9 and TRBJ2-3; 9 bases are shared with TRBD2. CDR3 size: 15 residues. Losses at the gene ends were 1 base for V and 6 bases for J; bases not matched to a gene: 6. Germline lookup yields CDR1 SGDLS and CDR2 YYNGEE.

The chain's CDR3 is CASSFGGLNTEAFF. CDR3 DNA: TGTGCCAGCAGCTTTGGGGGGCTGAACACTGAAGCTTTCTTT. The chain couples TRBV12-1 to TRBJ1-1; no check of the table's D call, TRBD1, against the DNA was made. TRBV12-1 is a recognized pseudogene. The CDR3 consists of 14 residues.

Points on this clone: One end of the junction does not line up with germline, which may come from a read error. The V and J genes are TRBV10-1 and TRBJ2-4; the D gene is possibly TRBD1 (6 bases). The CDR3 has 17 residues. Germline values: CDR1 WNHNN, CDR2 SYGVQD (reference sequence). CDR3: CASSEIRTATTKTIQYF. The CDR3, as DNA: TGCGCCAGCAGTGAGATCAGGACAGCCACTACGAAAACCATTCAGTACTTC.

The CDR3 protein is CASSLAAVAGGLYEQYF. The CDR3 DNA is TGTGCCAGCAGCTTAGCGGCCGTAGCGGGAGGCCTCTACGAGCAGTACTTC. The rearrangement links TRBV7-9 to TRBJ2-7, with TRBD2 matching over 10 bases. This CDR3 is built from 17 residues. V lost 0 bases to trimming and J lost 3 bases; unmatched junction nucleotides: 8. Germline assignment: CDR1 SEHNR and CDR2 FQNEAQ (reference sequence).

The chain recombines TRBV10-1 with TRBJ2-3; 12 bases are shared with TRBD2. CDR1 and CDR2 (germline): WNHNN, SYGVQD (reference sequence). The trim removed 2 bases at V and 2 bases at J, leaving 2 bases unmatched. CDR3 length equals 16 residues. The CDR3 protein is CASSEPSGRVTDTQYF. The CDR3 DNA follows: TGCGCCAGCAGTGAGCCTAGCGGGAGGGTCACAGATACGCAGTATTTT.

The rearrangement joins TRBV6-5 to TRBJ2-7; 7 positions agree with TRBD2. V shed 6 bases and J 7 bases; nucleotides not matched to a gene: 6. From germline, CDR1 is MNHEY and CDR2 SVGAGI. This CDR3 contains 12 residues. The CDR3 nucleotides read TGTGCCAGCAGACCCTCGGGGGGAGAGCAGTACTTC. Translated, it gives CASRPSGGEQYF.

The rearrangement uses TRBV5-1 and TRBJ2-5, with D unclear. V was cut by 4 bases and J by 1 base, with 17 bases left in between. CDR3 length: 16 residues. Germline assignment: CDR1 SGHRS and CDR2 YFSETQ. The DNA of the CDR3 is TGCGCCAGCAGCCACAACCGTCCCGCTTCCCAAGAGACCCAGTACTTC. It codes for CASSHNRPASQETQYF.

The chain joins TRBV4-3 to TRBJ2-7; 7 positions agree with TRBD2. Germline-derived CDR1 and CDR2 are LGHNA and YSLEER. The CDR3 contains 15 residues. Trimming took 1 base from V and 5 from J; bases not matched to a gene: 8. CDR3 nucleotide sequence: TGCGCCAGCAGCCAAGTGTATTCTAGCGGAAACGAGCAGTACTTC. This codes for CASSQVYSSGNEQYF.

This chain connects TRBV9 to TRBJ2-1; maybe TRBD2 (5 bases). The germline gives CDR1 SGDLS, CDR2 YYNGEE. Trimming cost V 0 bases and J 3 bases, with 16 bases left between them. The CDR3 totals 17 residues. CDR3 residues: CASSVARSSADYNEQFF. Here the CDR3 DNA reads TGTGCCAGCAGCGTAGCTAGGAGTAGCGCGGACTACAATGAGCAGTTCTTC.

The rearrangement joins TRBV29-1 to TRBJ2-1, with TRBD1 matching over 8 bases. CDR3 length equals 16 residues. Looked up from germline, CDR1 is SQVTM and CDR2 is ANQGSEA. With V trimmed by 2 bases and J by 0 bases, 6 bases remained unmatched. CDR3 in amino acids: CSVELRQGSSYNEQFF. The CDR3 DNA reads TGCAGCGTTGAACTCCGACAGGGGAGCTCCTACAATGAGCAGTTCTTC.

The rearrangement joins TRBV29-1 to TRBJ2-2; D call uncertain. V lost 6 bases, J lost 6 bases, and 11 bases lay in between. The CDR3 has 12 residues. Per germline, CDR1 SQVTM and CDR2 ANQGSEA. CDR3: CSVLGFAGELFF. The DNA of the CDR3 is TGCAGCGTCCTAGGTTTTGCCGGGGAGCTGTTTTTT.

This clone has just one count. V is TRBV6-6 and J is TRBJ2-1; 9 positions agree with TRBD2. V lost 2 bases to trimming and J lost 5 bases; unmatched junction nucleotides: 4. Germline loops: CDR1 MNHNY, CDR2 SVGAGI (reference sequence). The CDR3 covers 15 residues. The CDR3 region has the DNA TGTGCCAGCAGTTACGGGGGACTAGCCGACAATGAGCAGTTCTTC. It encodes CASSYGGLADNEQFF.

The chain links TRBV4-3 to TRBJ2-7, with D perhaps matching TRBD1 or TRBD2 (5 bases each). Germline CDR1 reads LGHNA; CDR2 reads YSLEER. V was shortened by 1 base and J by 3 bases, with 13 bases between the two germline ends. This CDR3 is built from 15 residues. The CDR3 DNA is TGCGCCAGCAGCCAAGGGGACGCTAAATACTACGAGCAGTACTTC. Translating gives CASSQGDAKYYEQYF.

V usage is TRBV27 and J usage is TRBJ2-3, with D possibly being TRBD1 (6 bases). CDR3 length: 14 residues. V was clipped by 9 bases and J by 5 bases, with 18 bases between them. Germline CDR1 is MNHEY and CDR2 is SMNVEV (reference sequence). The DNA of the CDR3 is TGTGCCAGTAAGACAGGACCCCGGGGAGATACGCAGTATTTT. Encoded protein: CASKTGPRGDTQYF.

The rearrangement joins TRBV27 to TRBJ1-5; unclear D gene. CDR1 is MNHEY and CDR2 is SMNVEV in the germline V gene (reference sequence). The V and J ends lost 5 bases and 4 bases respectively, with 6 bases between them. The CDR3 extends over 12 amino acids. The CDR3 sequence: CASSRNNQPQHF. The CDR3 coding sequence is TGTGCCAGCAGTCGGAATAATCAGCCCCAGCATTTT.

This chain links TRBV9 with TRBJ1-2, with TRBD1 identical over 8 bases. Trimming at V came to 0 bases and at J to 9 bases, leaving 7 bases not matched to a gene. Germline V gives CDR1 SGDLS, CDR2 YYNGEE. CDR3 length equals 14 residues. This CDR3 reads CASSVASGQERYTF. The CDR3 coding sequence is TGTGCCAGCAGCGTAGCTTCGGGACAGGAGCGCTACACCTTC.

CDR3 DNA sequence: TGTGCCAGCAGCTTAGCCCTGGTTCTAGCGGGAGTCTCCTACAATGAGCAGTTCTTC. Translated, it gives CASSLALVLAGVSYNEQFF. The gene calls are TRBV7-6 and TRBJ2-1; 10 nucleotides align to TRBD2. V dropped 0 bases and J dropped 0; count of bases not matched to a gene: 8. This CDR3 is built from 19 residues. In germline, CDR1 is SGHVS, CDR2 FNYEAQ. The full variable domain, its missing parts supplied by reference TRBV7-6 and TRBJ2-1, is GAGVSQSPRYKVTKRGQDVALRCDPISGHVSLYWYRQALGQGPEFLTYFNYEAQQDKSGLPNDRFSAERPEGSISTLTIQRTEQRDSAMYRCASSLALVLAGVSYNEQFFGPGTRLTVL.

The CDR3 protein is CASSEEGPRGALNEKLFF. DNA of the CDR3: TGTGCCAGCAGTGAAGAGGGTCCCCGGGGGGCTCTCAATGAAAAACTGTTTTTT. V is TRBV2 and J is TRBJ1-4; a possible D gene is TRBD1 (6 bases). Looked up from germline, CDR1 is SNHLY and CDR2 is FYNNEI. The V gene lost 1 base and the J gene lost 5 bases, with 20 bases spanning the gap. The CDR3 sequence is 18 residues long.

The chain links TRBV18 to TRBJ2-1; possible D gene TRBD2, 5 bases. Germline CDR1 KGHSH, CDR2 LQKENI. Trimming shortened V by 4 bases and J by 0 bases, and 13 bases separated the two germline ends. The CDR3 length is 16 residues. Written as DNA, the CDR3 is TGTGCCAGCTCACTCCAGCGGATCGACTCCTACAATGAGCAGTTCTTC. Translating gives CASSLQRIDSYNEQFF.

The chain couples TRBV27 to TRBJ2-1; D not resolved. Between the trimmed V and J ends, which lost 6 bases and 4 bases, there was a span of 16 bases. Germline CDR1 is MNHEY and CDR2 is SMNVEV (reference sequence). The CDR3 length is 15 residues. CDR3 residues: CASSRAVVVYNEQFF. CDR3 DNA sequence: TGTGCCAGCAGCCGGGCTGTCGTTGTGTACAATGAGCAGTTCTTC.

As for this clone: Other DNA sequences in the sample encode the same CDR3. This chain joins TRBV6-5 and TRBJ1-1, with D unclear. CDR1 and CDR2 (germline): MNHEY, SVGAGI. The V and J ends lost 8 bases and 4 bases respectively, with 8 bases between them. The CDR3 contains 11 residues. CDR3 region: CASSLGTEAFF. CDR3 sequence (DNA): TGTGCCAGCTCTCTCGGCACTGAAGCTTTCTTT.

The chain joins TRBV11-2 to TRBJ1-1; perhaps TRBD1 as D (5 bases). Trimming removed 8 bases from V and 3 bases from J, with 13 bases in between. This CDR3 contains 13 residues. In germline, CDR1 is SGHAT, CDR2 FQNNGV. The CDR3: CASGRGRDTEAFF. The CDR3 DNA reads as TGTGCCAGCGGGAGGGGCAGGGACACTGAAGCTTTCTTT.

This clone has a single count. V usage is TRBV9 and J usage is TRBJ2-3, with TRBD1 matching 8 bases. This CDR3 is built from 16 residues. CDR1 is SGDLS and CDR2 is YYNGEE in the germline V gene. Trimming removed 4 bases from V and 4 bases from J; junction bases left unmatched: 11. The CDR3 DNA is TGTGCCAGCAGCCCCCGGACAGGGTTGGTAGCAGATACGCAGTATTTT. Translating gives CASSPRTGLVADTQYF.

This clone turned up a few times. This chain uses TRBV9 with TRBJ1-2; D gene ambiguous. CDR3 length: 11 amino acids. V gave up 3 bases and J gave up 8 bases, with 8 bases separating them. The V gene's germline CDR1 is SGDLS and CDR2 YYNGEE. CDR3 protein: CASSAPWGYTF. DNA of the CDR3: TGTGCCAGCAGCGCTCCCTGGGGCTACACCTTC.

The V gene is TRBV10-3, the J gene TRBJ1-2; 12 positions match TRBD1. V lost 4 bases and J lost 8; bases outside the gene matches: 8. Germline V lookup: CDR1 ENHRY, CDR2 SYGVKD. The CDR3 runs to 15 residues. Written as DNA, the CDR3 is TGTGCCATCAGTGTACCGGGACAGGGGGCGATGGGCTACACCTTC. Its translation: CAISVPGQGAMGYTF.